This TCR beta chain was documented in a study of T cells in Graves' hyperthyroidism and ophthalmopathy. Study-wide findings and caveats: For ophthalmopathy, model prediction preceded onset by a median roughly 6.5 months.

The ends were cut back, 1 base at V and 2 bases at J, with 11 bases in the middle. The CDR3 loop spans 14 amino acids. Germline V CDR1 and CDR2: GTSNPN, SVGIG (reference sequence). In this sample, this clonotype turned up a few times. Its specificity is unknown. From RNA transcripts, TCR beta CDR3 regions were amplified. The primer set for the first-round RT-PCR of the TCR CDR3 was HTBI. TCRdb used MiXCR to reprocess the multiplex PCR reads, holding one entry per CDR3 protein. The sample yields a few hundred thousand distinct CDR3 sequences, about a fifth seen once. The receptor was derived from a young woman with Graves' hyperthyroidism. What was sequenced was blood. This rearrangement joins TRBV30 to TRBJ1-1; no clear D gene. CDR3 loop: CAWSANPINTEAFF. CDR3 in DNA: TGTGCCTGGAGTGCAAACCCGATTAACACTGAAGCTTTCTTT.